The 8 T cell receptor beta chains presented below share a single source sample, sequenced in a study of cytomegalovirus exposure and HLA in healthy donors. Sequenced by immunoSEQ multiplex PCR; TCRdb stores in-frame clones only, minus some. The table has more than 150,000 clones, 65% to 85% seen once; the top ten hold around 2.8%. What was sequenced was PBMCs. The source is a woman between 18 and 29 years old in good health and CMV-seropositive.

The V call is TRBV5-1, the J call TRBJ2-1, with D perhaps matching TRBD2 (6 bases). The germline V gene has CDR1 SGHRS and CDR2 YFSETQ. The CDR3 runs to 12 residues. V shed 4 bases and J shed 6 bases, with 8 bases lying between them. The DNA for the CDR3 is TGCGCCAGCAGCCCGGGAGTCAATGAGCAGTTCTTC. Its translation: CASSPGVNEQFF.

The chain is built from TRBV25-1 and TRBJ1-5, with 7 positions matching TRBD1. V lost 2 bases to trimming and J lost 7 bases; unmatched junction nucleotides: 11. CDR3 length: 16 residues. Germline lookup yields CDR1 MGHDK and CDR2 SYGVNS. This CDR3 reads CASSETGYPQGQPQHF. CDR3 nucleotides: TGTGCCAGCAGTGAAACCGGATACCCACAGGGGCAGCCCCAGCATTTT.

This clone came up a few times. This sequence joins TRBV11-3 and TRBJ1-1; no clear D gene. V was shortened by 1 base and J by 2 bases, with 5 bases between the two germline ends. The CDR3 spans 13 residues. Germline-derived CDR1 and CDR2 are SGHNT and YENEEA. CDR3 in amino acids: CASSLVVNTEAFF. The CDR3 coding sequence is TGTGCCAGCAGCTTAGTTGTAAACACTGAAGCTTTCTTT.

The chain carries TRBV18 and TRBJ1-2, with TRBD1 matching over 7 bases. Germline V gives CDR1 KGHSH, CDR2 LQKENI. J gave up 5 bases and V 0 bases, and 15 bases lay outside the gene matches. The CDR3 has 18 residues. Here the CDR3 DNA reads TGTGCCAGCTCACCACCCCAGGGACAGACCGGGGCTAGGTATGGCTACACCTTC. Its translation: CASSPPQGQTGARYGYTF.

This rearrangement joins TRBV27 to TRBJ2-1, with 9 bases aligning to TRBD1. Germline V gene lookup returns CDR1 MNHEY and CDR2 SMNVEV (reference sequence). V was pared by 0 bases and J by 5 bases, with 5 bases of the junction left unmatched. The length of the CDR3 is 16 residues. Here the CDR3 DNA reads TGTGCCAGCAGTTTATCTACCCGGACAGGGGACAATGAGCAGTTCTTC. It is translated as CASSLSTRTGDNEQFF.

The V and J genes are TRBV5-1 and TRBJ2-5; possibly TRBD2 for D (6 bases). This CDR3 is built from 19 residues. Trimming removed 2 bases at V and 5 bases at J, with 28 bases between. Per germline, CDR1 SGHRS and CDR2 YFSETQ. The CDR3 DNA follows: TGCGCCAGCAGCTTCGGTGGTCTCGTGGGGGGACCGATGGTGGAGACCCAGTACTTC. It is translated as CASSFGGLVGGPMVETQYF.

This chain links TRBV19 with TRBJ1-1; perhaps TRBD1 as D (5 bases). The CDR3 extends over 14 amino acids. Between the trimmed V and J ends, which lost 3 bases and 3 bases, there was a span of 11 bases. In germline, CDR1 is LNHDA, CDR2 SQIVND (reference sequence). In nucleotides, the CDR3 is TGTGCCAGTAGTATCACGGGGGGGTACACTGAAGCTTTCTTT. It encodes CASSITGGYTEAFF. Full variable domain (outside the CDR3, taken from reference TRBV19 and TRBJ1-1): DGGITQSPKYLFRKEGQNVTLSCEQNLNHDAMYWYRQDPGQGLRLIYYSQIVNDFQKGDIAEGYSVSREKKESFPLTVTSAQKNPTAFYLCASSITGGYTEAFFGQGTRLTVV.

J is TRBJ1-2 and V is TRBV5-1, with 8 bases identical to TRBD1. After removal of 5 bases from V and 6 bases from J, the junction contained 9 bases not matched to a gene. The CDR3 loop spans 14 amino acids. Germline CDR1 and CDR2: SGHRS and YFSETQ. CDR3 sequence reads: CASSLGQGGHGYTF. CDR3 DNA: TGCGCCAGCAGTCTCGGACAGGGAGGTCATGGCTACACCTTC.